The 29 T cell receptor beta chains presented below share a single source sample, sequenced in a study of blood T cell repertoires in COVID-19 (dated by TCRdb to the early 2020s). Receptor libraries were prepared by the immunoSEQ multiplex PCR assay. Imported from immuneACCESS, the table was reduced by TCRdb to in-frame sequences with V and J called. These copies leave out some clones; in studies compared against another copy, an unresolved V gene accounts for under half, and the cause of the remainder is not known. This sample holds around 70,000 clones; roughly 84% were observed only once. Of the sample, approximately 30% is held by the ten largest clones. Sequencing was carried out using peripheral blood. These TCRs come from a woman older than 75 with active or convalescent COVID-19.

This rearrangement joins TRBV10-3 to TRBJ1-4; no definite D call. CDR1 ENHRY and CDR2 SYGVKD come from the germline V gene. V dropped 4 bases and J dropped 8 bases, with 5 bases sitting between them. This CDR3 region has 11 residues. The DNA for the CDR3 is TGTGCCATCAGTGCGGGAGAAAAACTGTTTTTT. Translating it yields CAISAGEKLFF.

This rearrangement joins TRBV5-1 to TRBJ1-6; unclear D gene. With 7 bases removed from V and 13 bases from J, the gap between germline ends came to 9 bases. Germline V lookup: CDR1 SGHRS, CDR2 YFSETQ. CDR3 length: 10 residues. The CDR3 sequence: CASPREPLHF. The CDR3 DNA follows: TGCGCCAGCCCAAGGGAGCCCCTCCACTTT.

The gene calls are TRBV2 and TRBJ2-5; TRBD2 aligns across 8 bases. The V segment lost 4 bases and the J segment 7 bases; nucleotides outside the gene matches: 8. CDR1 SNHLY and CDR2 FYNNEI come from the germline V gene. This CDR3 has 14 amino acids. The CDR3 is CASSGAGAHGTQYF. CDR3 nucleotides: TGTGCCAGCAGTGGAGCGGGGGCCCACGGGACCCAGTACTTC.

This chain connects TRBV7-9 to TRBJ2-7; D is possibly TRBD2 (5 bases). Deletions cut 7 bases from V and 3 bases from J, with 19 bases between. Germline CDR1 is SEHNR and CDR2 is FQNEAQ (reference sequence). The CDR3 is 15 residues long. The CDR3 bases are TGTGCCAGCACCCCGGGGAACGAGTGGGACTACGAGCAGTACTTC. Translation gives CASTPGNEWDYEQYF.

The V call is TRBV11-2, the J call TRBJ1-1; 9 bases map to TRBD1. After removal of 3 bases from V and 1 base from J, the junction contained 9 bases not matched to a gene. The CDR3 length is 17 residues. CDR1 and CDR2 from the germline V gene are SGHAT and FQNNGV. The CDR3 here is CASSFTGGGWWNTEAFF. CDR3 DNA: TGTGCCAGCAGCTTTACAGGGGGCGGTTGGTGGAACACTGAAGCTTTCTTT.

The CDR3 region is CAISRTGESQPQHF. The CDR3 region has the DNA TGTGCCATCAGCCGGACAGGGGAATCTCAGCCCCAGCATTTT. The J gene is TRBJ1-5, the V gene TRBV10-3, with TRBD1 identical over 9 bases. The CDR3 is made up of 14 amino acids. The trim removed 6 bases at V and 6 bases at J, leaving 6 bases unmatched. CDR1 is ENHRY, CDR2 SYGVKD, per germline.

This chain links TRBV28 with TRBJ1-1; 10 positions agree with TRBD1. The CDR3 is 16 residues long. V lost 1 base and J lost 5; bases outside the gene matches: 7. Germline assignment: CDR1 MDHEN and CDR2 SYDVKM. The CDR3 nucleotides are TGTGCCAGCAGTTTATCCGCGACAGGGGGCAGGACTGAAGCTTTCTTT. Translating it yields CASSLSATGGRTEAFF. Full variable domain (outside the CDR3, taken from reference TRBV28 and TRBJ1-1): DVKVTQSSRYLVKRTGEKVFLECVQDMDHENMFWYRQDPGLGLRLIYFSYDVKMKEKGDIPEGYSVSREKKERFSLILESASTNQTSMYLCASSLSATGGRTEAFFGQGTRLTVV.

This clone appeared once. This chain links TRBV2 with TRBJ1-4; no clear D gene. Germline CDR1 reads SNHLY; CDR2 reads FYNNEI. V was cut by 1 base and J by 8 bases, with 11 bases left in between. The CDR3 has 14 residues. As DNA, the CDR3 is TGTGCCAGCAGTGAAGACGCCAGGTTGGAAAAACTGTTTTTT. Its protein is CASSEDARLEKLFF.

In this sample, this clone turned up many times. The chain links TRBV12-3 or TRBV12-4 to TRBJ2-2, with D unclear. There are 13 residues in the CDR3. The V and J ends lost 2 bases and 3 bases respectively, with 4 bases between them. The CDR3 loop is CASSLQDTGELFF. The CDR3 DNA reads TGTGCCAGCAGTTTACAGGACACCGGGGAGCTGTTTTTT.

V gene TRBV11-3 combines with J gene TRBJ2-7, with D possibly being TRBD1 (9 bases). V lost 5 bases and J 3 bases, leaving 17 bases between the germline ends. The CDR3 totals 15 residues. The germline V gene has CDR1 SGHNT and CDR2 YENEEA. CDR3 sequence: CASSPGGDRVYEQYF. CDR3 nucleotide sequence: TGTGCCAGCAGCCCCGGGGGGGACAGGGTCTACGAGCAGTACTTC.

In this sample, this clone turned up a few times. V gene TRBV2 combines with J gene TRBJ2-3; 7 nucleotides align to TRBD1. The J segment lost 1 base and the V segment lost 6 bases, leaving 10 bases of the junction unmatched. The CDR3 consists of 16 residues. Germline V gives CDR1 SNHLY, CDR2 FYNNEI. CDR3 nucleotide sequence: TGTGCCAGCAGAGAGGGGGCCTTGGGGGGCACAGATACGCAGTATTTT. Its protein product is CASREGALGGTDTQYF. The variable domain in full, completed from reference TRBV2 and TRBJ2-3, reads EPEVTQTPSHQVTQMGQEVILRCVPISNHLYFYWYRQILGQKVEFLVSFYNNEISEKSEIFDDQFSVERPDGSNFTLKIRSTKLEDSAMYFCASREGALGGTDTQYFGPGTRLTVL.

The chain carries TRBV9 and TRBJ2-3, with 9 positions matching TRBD2. With 2 bases clipped from V and 2 bases from J, the junction kept 3 bases outside the gene matches. Looked up from germline, CDR1 is SGDLS and CDR2 is YYNGEE. The CDR3 totals 15 residues. CDR3 in DNA: TGTGCCAGCAGCGTCAGCGGGGGGCCCACAGATACGCAGTATTTT. Translated: CASSVSGGPTDTQYF.

The rearrangement uses TRBV29-1 and TRBJ2-5; unclear D gene. Trimming stripped 7 bases from V and 2 bases from J, with 11 bases between. CDR1 is SQVTM, CDR2 ANQGSEA, per germline. This CDR3 spans 12 amino acids. In DNA form, the CDR3 reads TGCAGCGCCAGAGGTCCACAAGAGACCCAGTACTTC. Its translation: CSARGPQETQYF.

The chain employs TRBV7-2 and TRBJ2-7; TRBD2 matches 9 bases. V lost 1 base, J lost 4 bases, and 5 bases stayed unmatched. CDR3 size: 15 residues. The germline gives CDR1 SGHTA, CDR2 FQGNSA. CDR3 in DNA: TGTGCCAGCAGCTTAGGCGGGGGGGCCCAGTACGAGCAGTACTTC. This translates into CASSLGGGAQYEQYF.

The gene calls are TRBV2 and TRBJ1-3, with a possible D match to TRBD1 (6 bases). The germline gives CDR1 SNHLY, CDR2 FYNNEI. This CDR3 contains 13 residues. With 6 bases removed from V and 0 bases from J, the gap between germline ends came to 6 bases. This CDR3 reads CASRGHSGNTIYF. CDR3 DNA: TGTGCCAGCAGGGGACACTCTGGAAACACCATATATTTT.

V and J are TRBV6-5 and TRBJ1-5; TRBD1 matches at 7 bases. CDR1 and CDR2 (germline): MNHEY, SVGAGI. The V segment lost 6 bases and the J segment 7 bases; nucleotides outside the gene matches: 12. The CDR3 extends over 15 amino acids. The CDR3 bases are TGTGCCAGCAGCGGCGGGACAGCTAGTTTCCAGCCCCAGCATTTT. Its translation: CASSGGTASFQPQHF.

V and J are TRBV4-3 and TRBJ1-2; no clear D gene. This CDR3 contains 16 residues. Trimming took off 0 bases at V and 8 bases at J, with 19 bases between the two ends. Germline CDR1 LGHNA, CDR2 YSLEER. The CDR3 nucleotides are TGCGCCAGCAGCCAAGATAGTTCTGCCGGTCCGTTCGGCTACACCTTC. It encodes CASSQDSSAGPFGYTF.

This rearrangement joins TRBV29-1 to TRBJ1-5, with D hard to call. V lost 4 bases, J lost 7 bases, and 11 bases lay in between. The V gene's germline CDR1 is SQVTM and CDR2 ANQGSEA. The CDR3 contains 12 residues. CDR3 sequence: CSVAGSTQPQHF. DNA for the CDR3: TGCAGCGTTGCTGGCAGTACGCAGCCCCAGCATTTT.

The chain joins TRBV30 to TRBJ1-2; D not certain. The germline V and J ends were trimmed by 1 base and 0 bases, with 6 bases remaining between them. Germline assignment: CDR1 GTSNPN and CDR2 SVGIG (reference sequence). The CDR3 loop spans 13 amino acids. The CDR3 DNA is TGTGCCTGGAGTGGTCCCTCTAACTATGGCTACACCTTC. It codes for CAWSGPSNYGYTF.

This sequence joins TRBV6-5 and TRBJ1-1; 12 bases map to TRBD1. The CDR3 extends over 15 amino acids. J gave up 10 bases and V 5 bases, and 11 bases lay outside the gene matches. Germline V lookup: CDR1 MNHEY, CDR2 SVGAGI. CDR3 in DNA: TGTGCCAGCAGTCCCCCCGGGACAGGGGGCTCGGGAGCTTTCTTT. It translates to CASSPPGTGGSGAFF.

V and J are TRBV9 and TRBJ2-1; perhaps TRBD2 as D (6 bases). CDR1 is SGDLS, CDR2 YYNGEE, per germline. V lost 3 bases to trimming and J lost 1 base, with 11 bases between them. This CDR3 comprises 15 residues. The CDR3 region has the DNA TGTGCCAGCAGCGGGGGGGTAAGGTCCTACAATGAGCAGTTCTTC. The encoded protein is CASSGGVRSYNEQFF. The variable domain in full, completed from reference TRBV9 and TRBJ2-1, reads DSGVTQTPKHLITATGQRVTLRCSPRSGDLSVYWYQQSLDQGLQFLIQYYNGEERAKGNILERFSAQQFPDLHSELNLSSLELGDSALYFCASSGGVRSYNEQFFGPGTRLTVL.

With respect to this clone: Germline is not matched at one junction end, which may reflect a read error. V is TRBV7-9 and J is TRBJ1-2; 7 bases are shared with TRBD1. CDR1 is SEHNR, CDR2 FQNEAQ, per germline (reference sequence). The CDR3 consists of 14 residues. Written as DNA, the CDR3 is TGTGCCAGCAGCTTATCTATTGGCAGGGGGATCCTCTACTTC. Amino acid sequence: CASSLSIGRGILYF.

This clone occurred a few times. This chain links TRBV6-5 with TRBJ1-1, with TRBD1 identical over 7 bases. J gave up 4 bases and V 7 bases, and 9 bases lay outside the gene matches. Germline V gene sequence: CDR1 MNHEY, CDR2 SVGAGI. The CDR3 length is 14 residues. CDR3 sequence reads: CASKLDRVSTEAFF. The CDR3, as DNA: TGTGCCAGCAAACTTGACAGGGTGTCCACTGAAGCTTTCTTT.

This chain connects TRBV11-2 to TRBJ2-3, with 9 bases lining up with TRBD1. J was trimmed by 4 bases and V by 4 bases; bases with no gene match: 9. CDR1 and CDR2 from the germline V gene are SGHAT and FQNNGV. The CDR3 contains 16 residues. CDR3 in amino acids: CASSSIRDRVSDTQYF. For the CDR3, the DNA is TGTGCCAGCAGCTCAATCCGGGACAGGGTATCAGATACGCAGTATTTT.

The chain couples TRBV9 to TRBJ2-2; weak D call: TRBD1 (6 bases). The CDR3 is made up of 14 amino acids. Trimming shortened V by 6 bases and J by 1 base, and 10 bases separated the two germline ends. CDR1 SGDLS and CDR2 YYNGEE come from the germline V gene. CDR3 sequence: CASIRGGNTGELFF. The CDR3 DNA is TGTGCCAGCATCCGAGGGGGGAACACCGGGGAGCTGTTTTTT.

V is TRBV5-6 and J is TRBJ1-6, with D maybe TRBD1 (5 bases). Between the trimmed V and J ends, which lost 1 base and 6 bases, there was a span of 14 bases. Germline loops: CDR1 SGHDT, CDR2 YYEEEE. The CDR3 loop spans 16 amino acids. The CDR3 loop reads CASSLSAGGGNSPLHF. DNA of the CDR3: TGTGCCAGCAGCTTGTCTGCCGGGGGGGGTAATTCACCCCTCCACTTT.

This clone was picked up a small number of times. The rearrangement joins TRBV4-1 to TRBJ2-5; TRBD2 is a possible D gene (7 bases). V was cut by 0 bases and J by 7 bases, with 21 bases left in between. This CDR3 has 17 residues. In germline, CDR1 is MGHRA, CDR2 YSYEKL. The CDR3 region has the DNA TGCGCCAGCAGCCAAGATGAGGGGGGAGGGTTAGGGGCGACCCAGTACTTC. Amino acid sequence: CASSQDEGGGLGATQYF.

The sample holds one count of this clone. The chain couples TRBV24-1 to TRBJ1-5, with D uncertain. The CDR3 spans 13 residues. V gave up 1 base and J gave up 5 bases, with 5 bases separating them. Germline V gene sequence: CDR1 KGHDR, CDR2 SFDVKD. The CDR3 coding sequence is TGTGCCACCAGTGATTTTGGCCATCAGCCCCAGCATTTT. Encoded protein: CATSDFGHQPQHF.

The chain has TRBV7-3 and TRBJ2-1; 10 bases agree with TRBD1. Germline lookup yields CDR1 SGHTA and CDR2 FQGTGA. The CDR3 loop spans 16 amino acids. The V segment lost 5 bases and the J segment 6 bases; nucleotides outside the gene matches: 10. The CDR3, as DNA: TGTGCCAGCAGCCCTGGGGGGACAGGGGACGTCAATGAGCAGTTCTTC. Its translation is CASSPGGTGDVNEQFF.